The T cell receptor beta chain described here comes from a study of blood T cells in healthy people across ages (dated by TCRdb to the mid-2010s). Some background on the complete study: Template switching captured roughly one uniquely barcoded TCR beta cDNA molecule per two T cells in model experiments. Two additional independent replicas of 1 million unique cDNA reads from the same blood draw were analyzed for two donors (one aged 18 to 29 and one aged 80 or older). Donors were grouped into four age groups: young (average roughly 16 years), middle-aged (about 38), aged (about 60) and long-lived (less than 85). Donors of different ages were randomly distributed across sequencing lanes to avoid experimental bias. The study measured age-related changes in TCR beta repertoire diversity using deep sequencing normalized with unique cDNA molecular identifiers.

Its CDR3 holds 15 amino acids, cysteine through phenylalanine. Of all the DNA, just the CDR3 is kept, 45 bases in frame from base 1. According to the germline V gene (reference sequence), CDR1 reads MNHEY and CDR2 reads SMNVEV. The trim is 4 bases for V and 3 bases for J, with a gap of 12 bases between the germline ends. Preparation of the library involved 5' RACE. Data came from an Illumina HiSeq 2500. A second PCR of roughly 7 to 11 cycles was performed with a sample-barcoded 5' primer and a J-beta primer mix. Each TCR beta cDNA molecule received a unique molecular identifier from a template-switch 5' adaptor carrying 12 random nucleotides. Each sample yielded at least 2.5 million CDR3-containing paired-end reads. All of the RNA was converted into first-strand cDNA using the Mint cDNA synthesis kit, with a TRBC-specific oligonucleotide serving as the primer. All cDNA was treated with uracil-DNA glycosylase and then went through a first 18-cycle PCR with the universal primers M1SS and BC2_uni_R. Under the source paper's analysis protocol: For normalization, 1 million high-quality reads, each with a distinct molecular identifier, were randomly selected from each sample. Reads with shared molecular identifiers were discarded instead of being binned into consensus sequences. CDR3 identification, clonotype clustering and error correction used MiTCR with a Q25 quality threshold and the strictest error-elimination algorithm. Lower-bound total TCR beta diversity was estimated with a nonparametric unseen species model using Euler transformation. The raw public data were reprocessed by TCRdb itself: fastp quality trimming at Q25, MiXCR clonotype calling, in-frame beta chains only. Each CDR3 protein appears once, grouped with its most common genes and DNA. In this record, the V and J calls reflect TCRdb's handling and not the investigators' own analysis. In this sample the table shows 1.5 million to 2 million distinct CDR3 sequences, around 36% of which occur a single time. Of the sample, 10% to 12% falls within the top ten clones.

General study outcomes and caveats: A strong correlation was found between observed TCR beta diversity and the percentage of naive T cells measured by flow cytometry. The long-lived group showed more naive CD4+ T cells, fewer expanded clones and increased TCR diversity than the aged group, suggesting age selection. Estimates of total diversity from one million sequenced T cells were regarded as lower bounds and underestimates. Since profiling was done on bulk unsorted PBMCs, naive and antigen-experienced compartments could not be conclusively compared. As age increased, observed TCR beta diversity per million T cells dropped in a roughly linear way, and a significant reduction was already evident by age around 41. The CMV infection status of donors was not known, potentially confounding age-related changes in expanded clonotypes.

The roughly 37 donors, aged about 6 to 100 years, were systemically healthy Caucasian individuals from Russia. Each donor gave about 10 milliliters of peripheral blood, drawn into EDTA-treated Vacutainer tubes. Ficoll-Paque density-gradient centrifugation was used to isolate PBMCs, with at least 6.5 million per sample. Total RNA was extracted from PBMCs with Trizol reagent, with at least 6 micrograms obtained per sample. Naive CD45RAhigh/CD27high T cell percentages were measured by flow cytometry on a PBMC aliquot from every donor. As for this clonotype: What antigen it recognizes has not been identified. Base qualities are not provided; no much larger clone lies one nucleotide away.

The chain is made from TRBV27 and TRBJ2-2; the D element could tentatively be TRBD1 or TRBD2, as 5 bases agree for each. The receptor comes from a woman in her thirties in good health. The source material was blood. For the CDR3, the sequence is CASSWGGLDTGELFF. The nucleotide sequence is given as TGTGCCAGCAGTTGGGGCGGGCTGGACACCGGGGAGCTGTTTTTT.